These 17 T cell receptor beta chains were all obtained from the same sample, sequenced in a study of neurological immune-mediated disorders. MiXCR was run by TCRdb on the 5' RACE reads, yielding one entry per CDR3 protein. Of about 66,000 distinct CDR3 sequences in the sample, 4.8% were seen once. The sample was PBMCs. These receptors were obtained from a woman between 70 and 85 years old with multiple sclerosis.

The rearrangement uses TRBV7-8 and TRBJ2-1; tentative D call: TRBD1 (5 bases). The CDR3 extends over 12 amino acids. The ends were cut back, 0 bases at V and 11 bases at J, with 8 bases in the middle. Germline CDR1 SGHVS, CDR2 FQNEAQ. CDR3 sequence reads: CASSLAGLKQFF. CDR3 nucleotide sequence: TGTGCCAGCAGCTTAGCGGGGCTGAAGCAGTTCTTC.

This clonotype was detected many times. V is TRBV6-2 or TRBV6-3 and J is TRBJ2-7; D may correspond to TRBD1 or TRBD2 (5 bases each). The length of the CDR3 is 14 residues. Trimming took off 6 bases at V and 9 bases at J, with 21 bases between the two ends. Germline V gene lookup returns CDR1 MNHEY and CDR2 SVGEGT. In DNA form, the CDR3 reads TGTGCCAGCAGGTTAGCTGGGGGTTACGGTTTGCAGTACTTC. This gives the protein CASRLAGGYGLQYF.

This clonotype was counted many times. The rearrangement uses TRBV20-1 and TRBJ2-1, with D perhaps TRBD1 or TRBD2 (5 bases each). The CDR3 runs to 15 residues. The V end was cut by 2 bases, the J end by 2 bases, with 13 bases between. CDR1 is DFQATT and CDR2 is SNEGSKA in the germline V gene (reference sequence). The CDR3: CSARPGRPPYNEQFF. The CDR3 DNA reads TGCAGTGCTAGACCGGGGCGGCCACCCTACAATGAGCAGTTCTTC.

This clonotype was picked up many times. The V call is TRBV20-1, the J call TRBJ2-3; 7 bases match TRBD2. Germline assignment: CDR1 DFQATT and CDR2 SNEGSKA (reference sequence). The CDR3 totals 15 residues. V dropped 1 base and J dropped 2; count of bases not matched to a gene: 6. The CDR3 coding sequence is TGCAGTGCTAGAGGACCCGGGACTACCACAGATACGCAGTATTTT. Its translation: CSARGPGTTTDTQYF.

Concerning this clonotype itself: The junction and the germline gene differ at one end; a read error may be behind it. The chain couples TRBV25-1 to TRBJ1-6; 7 bases are a match to TRBD1. The CDR3 loop spans 14 amino acids. CDR1 is MGHDK and CDR2 is SYGVNS in the germline V gene. This CDR3 reads CASRWTGDNSTLNF. CDR3 DNA: TGTGCCAGCAGATGGACAGGTGATAATTCAACCCTCAACTTT.

This clonotype was observed many times. The J gene is TRBJ1-3, the V gene TRBV7-9; D not certain. Germline CDR1 reads SEHNR; CDR2 reads FQNEAQ (reference sequence). CDR3 size: 11 residues. Trimming pared 3 bases from V and 8 bases from J, leaving 5 bases between. This CDR3 reads CASSFSDTIYF. Written as DNA, the CDR3 is TGTGCCAGCAGCTTTTCAGACACCATATATTTT.

The J gene is TRBJ1-2, the V gene TRBV20-1; tentatively, D is TRBD1 (6 bases). Trimming took off 3 bases at V and 1 base at J, with 15 bases between the two ends. CDR1 and CDR2 (germline): DFQATT, SNEGSKA (reference sequence). This CDR3 region has 15 residues. The CDR3 DNA reads TGCAGTGCTAGTAGAGTGGGGGCCAATAACTATGGCTACACCTTC. It yields the protein CSASRVGANNYGYTF.

This clonotype was counted at least ten times. CDR3: CASSGETGSYGYTF. CDR3 nucleotide sequence: TGTGCCAGCAGTGGGGAGACAGGATCATATGGCTACACCTTC. V and J are TRBV6-1 and TRBJ1-2; possible D gene TRBD1, 6 bases. The ends were cut back, 4 bases at V and 5 bases at J, with 14 bases in the middle. Germline assignment: CDR1 MNHNS and CDR2 SASEGT. The CDR3 is 14 residues long.

This clonotype was counted ten times or more. The chain joins TRBV12-3 or TRBV12-4 to TRBJ2-3; D gene unclear. The CDR3 length is 15 residues. V lost 7 bases and J 5 bases, leaving 19 bases between the germline ends. The CDR3 DNA is TGTGCCAGCACCCCCTATCGCAGTTCGGGAGATACGCAGTATTTT. Translated, it gives CASTPYRSSGDTQYF.

This clonotype came up a few times. Mismatch with germline at one junction end may stem from a read error. The chain combines TRBV5-1 with TRBJ2-3; TRBD2 agrees at 8 bases. The germline V gene encodes CDR1 SGHRS and CDR2 YFSETQ. The CDR3 totals 13 residues. CDR3 bases: TGCGCCAGCAGCTTGTCAGCGGGAGACGATACCCATTTT. Translating gives CASSLSAGDDTHF.

This clonotype was observed a handful of times. This chain connects TRBV7-6 to TRBJ2-3, with 9 nucleotides matching TRBD1. CDR3 length: 15 residues. CDR1 is SGHVS and CDR2 is FNYEAQ in the germline V gene. Trimming at V came to 5 bases and at J to 2 bases, leaving 5 bases not matched to a gene. The CDR3 region has the DNA TGTGCCAGCAGCGATGGGACAGGGTACACAGATACGCAGTATTTT. Protein: CASSDGTGYTDTQYF.

There are many counts of this clonotype. The chain employs TRBV15 and TRBJ2-1; 8 bases align to TRBD1. This CDR3 contains 18 residues. V lost 0 bases, J lost 8 bases, and 15 bases stayed unmatched. The V gene's germline CDR1 is LNHNV and CDR2 YYDKDF (reference sequence). As DNA, the CDR3 is TGTGCCACCAGCAGAGATTCGGGGACAGGTTTCCTTTATGATGAGCAGTTCTTC. This translates into CATSRDSGTGFLYDEQFF.

Many counts were recorded for this clonotype. The V call is TRBV7-9, the J call TRBJ2-3; 7 nucleotides match TRBD1. With 5 bases clipped from V and 3 bases from J, the junction kept 5 bases outside the gene matches. The CDR3 is 14 amino acids. The germline CDR1 and CDR2 sequences are SEHNR and FQNEAQ (reference sequence). The CDR3 DNA sequence: TGTGCCAGCAGCCCGACAGGGTTGACAGATACGCAGTATTTT. Translated: CASSPTGLTDTQYF.

This clonotype was detected many times. The rearrangement uses TRBV5-1 and TRBJ2-1; 7 nucleotides match TRBD1. The CDR3 loop spans 16 amino acids. CDR1 SGHRS and CDR2 YFSETQ come from the germline V gene. V lost 4 bases, J lost 4 bases, and 11 bases stayed unmatched. For the CDR3, the DNA is TGCGCCAGCAGCCCCGGGCCGCAGGGGGATTACAATGAGCAGTTCTTC. This translates into CASSPGPQGDYNEQFF.

This clonotype was observed many times. J is TRBJ1-5 and V is TRBV12-3 or TRBV12-4; D gene uncertain. Trimming removed 0 bases from V and 2 bases from J, with 14 bases in between. CDR3 length: 17 residues. Written as DNA, the CDR3 is TGTGCCAGCAGTTTAGCGGGGATAGGCCAGGGCAATCAGCCCCAGCATTTT. This translates into CASSLAGIGQGNQPQHF.

This chain links TRBV27 with TRBJ2-1; possible D gene TRBD1, 6 bases. The CDR3 length is 16 residues. The germline CDR1 and CDR2 sequences are MNHEY and SMNVEV (reference sequence). V lost 6 bases to trimming and J lost 5 bases, with 20 bases between them. The CDR3 coding sequence is TGTGCCAGCAGGAGGACCGGACAGAACAGGGACAATGAGCAGTTCTTC. It codes for CASRRTGQNRDNEQFF.

This clonotype was counted at least ten times. The rearrangement joins TRBV12-3 or TRBV12-4 to TRBJ1-1; D ambiguous. Trimming removed 0 bases from V and 7 bases from J, with 6 bases in between. This CDR3 spans 12 amino acids. As DNA, the CDR3 is TGTGCCAGCAGTTTAGCAGGATATGAAGCTTTCTTT. Its protein is CASSLAGYEAFF.